This T cell receptor beta chain was documented in a study of a mutant IDH1 vaccine in newly diagnosed glioma. The ends were cut back, 4 bases at V and 4 bases at J, with 10 bases in the middle. CDR3 length: 13 amino acids. Germline assignment: CDR1 GTSNPN and CDR2 SVGIG (reference sequence). A word on this clone: No antigen is known for it.

The assay was immunoSEQ multiplex PCR, and TCRdb's table has in-frame clones only and misses some. The sample records 40,000 or so clones, approximately 72% being singletons. The time point here: week 23, last vaccination. In every dose of vaccine, 300 ug of mutant IDH1 20-mer peptide was given alongside topical imiquimod. The sequence came from a man in his forties or fifties with glioma. V gene TRBV30 combines with J gene TRBJ1-4, with a weak D call TRBD1 (6 bases). Source: PBMCs, taken from a glioma patient whose treatment included an IDH1 peptide vaccine. The CDR3 spells CAWKGDNNEKLFF. CDR3 DNA sequence: TGTGCCTGGAAAGGGGACAATAATGAAAAACTGTTTTTT. Filled out from reference TRBV30 and TRBJ1-4, the complete variable domain reads SQTIHQWPATLVQPVGSPLSLECTVEGTSNPNLYWYRQAAGRGLQLLFYSVGIGQISSEVPQNLSASRPQDRQFILSSKKLLLSDSGFYLCAWKGDNNEKLFFGSGTQLSVL.